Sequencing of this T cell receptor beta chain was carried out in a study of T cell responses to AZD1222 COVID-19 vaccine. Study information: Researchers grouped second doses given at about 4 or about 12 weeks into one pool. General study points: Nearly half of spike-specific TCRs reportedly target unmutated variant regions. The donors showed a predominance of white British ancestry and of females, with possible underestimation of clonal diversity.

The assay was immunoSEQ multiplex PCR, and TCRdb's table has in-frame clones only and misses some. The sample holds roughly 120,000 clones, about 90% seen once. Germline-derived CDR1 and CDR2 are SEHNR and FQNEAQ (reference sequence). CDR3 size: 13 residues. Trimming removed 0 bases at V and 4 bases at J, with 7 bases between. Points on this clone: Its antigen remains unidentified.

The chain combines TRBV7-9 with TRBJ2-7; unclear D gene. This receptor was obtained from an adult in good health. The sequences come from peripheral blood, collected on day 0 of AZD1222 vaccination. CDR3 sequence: CASSLAVSYEQYF. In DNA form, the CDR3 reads TGTGCCAGCAGCTTAGCCGTGAGTTACGAGCAGTACTTC. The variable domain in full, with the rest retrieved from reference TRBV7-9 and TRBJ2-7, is DTGVSQNPRHKITKRGQNVTFRCDPISEHNRLYWYRQTLGQGPEFLTYFQNEAQLEKSRLLSDRFSAERPKGSFSTLEIQRTEQGDSAMYLCASSLAVSYEQYFGPGTRLTVT.